The 14 T cell receptor beta chains in this list originate from one sample, sequenced in a study of T-cell memory formation after mild COVID-19. From the 5' RACE reads, TCRdb called clonotypes with MiXCR, one entry per CDR3 protein. The table lists about 430,000 distinct CDR3 sequences, roughly 17% of them singletons. The sample comprised PBMCs or a T cell subset sorted from them (not recorded which). Receptors originate from a man between 18 and 35 years old who had mild COVID-19 (a few samples of this study predate the infection). Cell type and time point are not known.

There are many counts of this clonotype. The gene calls are TRBV5-1 and TRBJ2-7; D is unclear. V lost 0 bases and J lost 5, with 12 bases in between. CDR1 and CDR2 from the germline V gene are SGHRS and YFSETQ. The CDR3 totals 14 residues. CDR3 coding DNA: TGCGCCAGCAGCTTGGCATTATTATCGGACGAGCAGTACTTC. This gives the protein CASSLALLSDEQYF.

This clonotype was found a few times. This rearrangement joins TRBV12-3 or TRBV12-4 to TRBJ2-7; D unclear. The CDR3 is 12 residues long. Trimming took 1 base from V and 6 from J, leaving 7 bases between them. CDR3 nucleotides: TGTGCCAGCAGTTTAGTTCGTGGCGAGCAGTACTTC. Translating gives CASSLVRGEQYF.

In this sample, this clonotype turned up a few times. The rearrangement uses TRBV20-1 and TRBJ2-1; 11 nucleotides match TRBD2. The V and J ends lost 7 bases and 6 bases, in that order; junction bases with no gene match: 8. Germline lookup yields CDR1 DFQATT and CDR2 SNEGSKA (reference sequence). This CDR3 has 14 amino acids. The CDR3 spells CSVRALAGVNEQFF. The CDR3 DNA reads as TGCAGTGTCAGGGCACTAGCGGGGGTCAATGAGCAGTTCTTC.

This rearrangement joins TRBV30 to TRBJ1-5, with D unclear. Germline CDR1 reads GTSNPN; CDR2 reads SVGIG (reference sequence). The ends were cut back, 2 bases at V and 2 bases at J, with 7 bases in the middle. This CDR3 has 13 residues. CDR3 sequence reads: CAWSSSGNQPQHF. In nucleotides, the CDR3 is TGTGCCTGGAGTTCCTCGGGCAATCAGCCCCAGCATTTT.

The V call is TRBV4-1, the J call TRBJ1-5, with unresolved D. The germline gives CDR1 MGHRA, CDR2 YSYEKL. Trimming stripped 1 base from V and 4 bases from J, with 8 bases between. The CDR3 length is 14 residues. CDR3 sequence (DNA): TGCGCCAGCAGCCAAGTGGAGACTAATCAGCCCCAGCATTTT. Translation: CASSQVETNQPQHF.

This clonotype came up a few times. The V and J genes are TRBV2 and TRBJ2-7; a possible D gene is TRBD1 (6 bases). Germline V gene sequence: CDR1 SNHLY, CDR2 FYNNEI. This CDR3 comprises 15 residues. V lost 3 bases and J lost 5, with 17 bases in between. The CDR3 nucleotides are TGTGCCAGCAGTGACGCCGCTAGAGGGGGAAACGAGCAGTACTTC. Protein product: CASSDAARGGNEQYF.

This clonotype was recorded a few times. The chain recombines TRBV7-9 with TRBJ2-1; the match to TRBD2 covers 11 bases. The CDR3 extends over 17 amino acids. J was trimmed by 1 base and V by 4 bases; bases with no gene match: 6. Germline CDR1 is SEHNR and CDR2 is FQNEAQ (reference sequence). The CDR3 nucleotides are TGTGCCAGCAGCTCGCCGGGACTAGCGGAGTCCTACAATGAGCAGTTCTTC. Translation: CASSSPGLAESYNEQFF.

This clonotype was seen a handful of times. V usage is TRBV6-2 or TRBV6-3 and J usage is TRBJ2-1, with a weak D call TRBD2 (7 bases). Trimming stripped 0 bases from V and 12 bases from J, with 18 bases between. CDR1 and CDR2 from the germline V gene are MNHEY and SVGEGT. The CDR3 consists of 15 residues. CDR3 sequence: CASSYSTAQGRGQFF. In DNA, the CDR3 is TGTGCCAGCAGTTACTCGACGGCGCAGGGGAGGGGGCAGTTCTTC.

This clonotype occurred a few times. The CDR3 nucleotides are TGTGCCAGCAGCCCCCGGGGCCGCAATCAGCCCCAGCATTTT. Translation gives CASSPRGRNQPQHF. The genes are TRBV7-2 and TRBJ1-5; tentative D call: TRBD1 (5 bases). CDR1 and CDR2 from the germline V gene are SGHTA and FQGNSA. V was clipped by 5 bases and J by 2 bases, with 10 bases between them. This CDR3 has 14 amino acids.

The CDR3 coding sequence is TGTGCCAGCAGTCGGGACAGGAGCTACGAGCAGTACTTC. Translating it yields CASSRDRSYEQYF. The chain is built from TRBV3-1 and TRBJ2-7, with 8 bases aligning to TRBD1. V shed 6 bases and J 3 bases; nucleotides not matched to a gene: 4. This CDR3 has 13 residues. Germline values: CDR1 LGHDT, CDR2 YNNKEL (reference sequence).

The chain has TRBV6-6 and TRBJ1-4; D unclear. This CDR3 has 12 residues. Germline loops: CDR1 MNHNY, CDR2 SVGAGI (reference sequence). The ends were cut back, 6 bases at V and 8 bases at J, with 10 bases in the middle. The CDR3 nucleotides read TGTGCCAGCAGAAGACCATTGGAAAAACTGTTTTTT. Its protein is CASRRPLEKLFF.

The chain couples TRBV20-1 to TRBJ1-3; D gene ambiguous. CDR1 and CDR2 from the germline V gene are DFQATT and SNEGSKA (reference sequence). Trimming shortened V by 5 bases and J by 7 bases, and 15 bases separated the two germline ends. This CDR3 comprises 13 residues. Here the CDR3 DNA reads TGCAGTGCTCGGACTGTAGGCTGGAACACCATATATTTT. Translating it yields CSARTVGWNTIYF.

V usage is TRBV9 and J usage is TRBJ2-2; D is perhaps TRBD1 (6 bases). The length of the CDR3 is 18 residues. Germline V gene lookup returns CDR1 SGDLS and CDR2 YYNGEE. V dropped 4 bases and J dropped 6 bases, with 25 bases sitting between them. The CDR3 reads CASSPGTPWSYGSGELFF. The CDR3 DNA reads TGTGCCAGCAGCCCAGGGACACCGTGGTCGTATGGGTCCGGGGAGCTGTTTTTT.

The rearrangement uses TRBV9 and TRBJ2-7; the D gene is possibly TRBD1 (6 bases). Deletions cut 3 bases from V and 2 bases from J, with 9 bases between. The CDR3 spans 13 residues. Germline CDR1 reads SGDLS; CDR2 reads YYNGEE. CDR3 sequence (DNA): TGTGCCAGCAGCGACCGGGACACCTACGAGCAGTACTTC. Amino acid sequence: CASSDRDTYEQYF.